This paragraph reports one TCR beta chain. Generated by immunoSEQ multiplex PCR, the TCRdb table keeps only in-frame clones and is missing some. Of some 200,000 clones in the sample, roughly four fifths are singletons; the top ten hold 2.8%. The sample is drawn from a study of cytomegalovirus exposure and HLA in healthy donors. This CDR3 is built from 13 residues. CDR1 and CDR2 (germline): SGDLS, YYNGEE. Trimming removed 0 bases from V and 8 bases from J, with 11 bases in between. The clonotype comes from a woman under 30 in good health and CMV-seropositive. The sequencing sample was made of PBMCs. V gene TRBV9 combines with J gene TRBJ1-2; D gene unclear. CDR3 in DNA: TGTGCCAGCAGCGTAGCCCCTTCAGCGGGCTACACCTTC. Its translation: CASSVAPSAGYTF. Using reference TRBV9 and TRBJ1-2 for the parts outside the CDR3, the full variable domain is DSGVTQTPKHLITATGQRVTLRCSPRSGDLSVYWYQQSLDQGLQFLIQYYNGEERAKGNILERFSAQQFPDLHSELNLSSLELGDSALYFCASSVAPSAGYTFGSGTRLTVV.